This T cell receptor (beta chain) is from a study of technical replicates of blood from a few donors. The CDR3 covers 13 residues. The germline V and J ends were trimmed by 6 bases and 0 bases, with 8 bases remaining between them. Looked up from germline, CDR1 is SGHAT and CDR2 is FQNNGV. Profiled with immunoSEQ multiplex PCR; TCRdb holds only in-frame clones, not every one. The sample includes roughly 100,000 clones, about 96% of them seen just once. The sequencing input was T cells isolated from PBMCs. The TCR sequence derives from a human donor in good health. The V call is TRBV11-2, the J call TRBJ1-1; D is undetermined. The CDR3 loop reads CASSYYLNTEAFF. The CDR3 DNA is TGTGCCAGCAGTTACTATCTGAACACTGAAGCTTTCTTT.